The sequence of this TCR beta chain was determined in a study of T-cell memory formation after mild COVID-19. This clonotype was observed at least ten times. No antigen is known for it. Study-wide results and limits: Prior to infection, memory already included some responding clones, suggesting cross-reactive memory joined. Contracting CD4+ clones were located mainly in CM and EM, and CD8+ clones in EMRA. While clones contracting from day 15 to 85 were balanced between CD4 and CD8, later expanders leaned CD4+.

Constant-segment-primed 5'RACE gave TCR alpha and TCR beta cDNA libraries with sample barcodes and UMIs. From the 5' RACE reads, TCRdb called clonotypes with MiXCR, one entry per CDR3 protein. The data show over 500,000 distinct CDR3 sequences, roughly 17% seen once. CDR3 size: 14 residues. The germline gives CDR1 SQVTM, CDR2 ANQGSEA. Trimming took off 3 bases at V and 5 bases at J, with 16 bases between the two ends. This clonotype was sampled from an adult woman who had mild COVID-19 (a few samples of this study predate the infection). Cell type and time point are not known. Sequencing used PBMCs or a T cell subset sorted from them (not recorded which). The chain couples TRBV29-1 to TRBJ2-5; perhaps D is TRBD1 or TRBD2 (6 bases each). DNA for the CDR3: TGCAGCGTTGATCCCCTTGGAGGGGGGGAGACCCAGTACTTC. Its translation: CSVDPLGGGETQYF.